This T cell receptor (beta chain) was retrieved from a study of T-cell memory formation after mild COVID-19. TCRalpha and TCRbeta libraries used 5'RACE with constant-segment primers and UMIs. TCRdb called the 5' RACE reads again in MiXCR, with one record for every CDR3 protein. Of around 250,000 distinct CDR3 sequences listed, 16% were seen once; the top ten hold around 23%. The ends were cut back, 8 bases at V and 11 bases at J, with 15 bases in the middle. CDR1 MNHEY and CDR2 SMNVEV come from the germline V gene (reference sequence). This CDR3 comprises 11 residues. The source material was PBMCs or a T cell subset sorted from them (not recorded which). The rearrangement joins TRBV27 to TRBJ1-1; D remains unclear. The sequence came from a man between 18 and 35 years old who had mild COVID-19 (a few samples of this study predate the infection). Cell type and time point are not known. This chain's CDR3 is CASGQGVLAFF. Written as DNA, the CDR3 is TGTGCCAGCGGGCAAGGCGTGCTCGCTTTCTTT.